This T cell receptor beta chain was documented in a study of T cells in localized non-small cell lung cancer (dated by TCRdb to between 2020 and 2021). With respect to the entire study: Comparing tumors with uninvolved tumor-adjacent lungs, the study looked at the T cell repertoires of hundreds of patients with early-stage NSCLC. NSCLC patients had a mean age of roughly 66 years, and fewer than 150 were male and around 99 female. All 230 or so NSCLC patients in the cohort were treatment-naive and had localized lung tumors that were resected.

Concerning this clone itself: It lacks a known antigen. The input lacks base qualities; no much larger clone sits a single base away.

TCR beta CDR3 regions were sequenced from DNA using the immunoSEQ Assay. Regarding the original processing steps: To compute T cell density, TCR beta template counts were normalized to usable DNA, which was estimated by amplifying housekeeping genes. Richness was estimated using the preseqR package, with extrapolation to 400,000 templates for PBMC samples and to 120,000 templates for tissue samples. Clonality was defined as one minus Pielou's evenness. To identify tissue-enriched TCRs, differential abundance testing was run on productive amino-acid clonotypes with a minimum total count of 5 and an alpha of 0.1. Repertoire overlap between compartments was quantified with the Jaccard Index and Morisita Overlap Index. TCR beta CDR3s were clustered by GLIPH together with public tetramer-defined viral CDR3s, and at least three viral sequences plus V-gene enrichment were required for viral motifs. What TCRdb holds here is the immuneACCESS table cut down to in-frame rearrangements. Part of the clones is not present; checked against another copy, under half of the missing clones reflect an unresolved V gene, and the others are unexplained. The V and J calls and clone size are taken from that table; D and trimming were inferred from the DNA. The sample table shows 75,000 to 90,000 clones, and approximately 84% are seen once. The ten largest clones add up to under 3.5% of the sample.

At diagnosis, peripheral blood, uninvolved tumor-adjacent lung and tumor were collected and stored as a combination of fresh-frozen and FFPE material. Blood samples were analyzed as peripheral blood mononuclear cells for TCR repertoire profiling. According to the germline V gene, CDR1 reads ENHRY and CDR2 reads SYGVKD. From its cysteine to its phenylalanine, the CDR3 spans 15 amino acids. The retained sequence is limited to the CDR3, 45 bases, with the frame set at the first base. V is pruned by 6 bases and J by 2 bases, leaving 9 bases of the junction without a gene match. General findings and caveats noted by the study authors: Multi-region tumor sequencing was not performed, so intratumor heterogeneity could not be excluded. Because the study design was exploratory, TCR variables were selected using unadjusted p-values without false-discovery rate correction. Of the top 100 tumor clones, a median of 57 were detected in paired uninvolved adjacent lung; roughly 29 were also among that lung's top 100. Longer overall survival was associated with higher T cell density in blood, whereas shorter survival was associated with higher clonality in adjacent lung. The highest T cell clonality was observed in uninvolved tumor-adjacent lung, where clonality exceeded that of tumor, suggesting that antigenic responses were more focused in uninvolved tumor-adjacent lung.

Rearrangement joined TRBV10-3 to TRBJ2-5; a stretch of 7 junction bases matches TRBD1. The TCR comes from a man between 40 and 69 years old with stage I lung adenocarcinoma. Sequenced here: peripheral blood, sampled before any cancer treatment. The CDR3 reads CAISQGGGEQETQYF. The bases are TGTGCCATCAGCCAAGGGGGCGGCGAGCAAGAGACCCAGTACTTC.